These 13 T cell receptor beta chains were sequenced from one sample in a study of cytomegalovirus exposure and HLA in healthy donors. Vbeta (60) and Jbeta (13) primers were used in the PCR. The protocol was immunoSEQ multiplex PCR, while the TCRdb copy is restricted to in-frame clones and leaves out a portion. The data show about 130,000 clones, 75% to 85% seen once. The material sequenced was PBMCs. The receptors originated from a man aged 40-50 years in good health and CMV-seronegative.

This chain connects TRBV5-4 to TRBJ1-1; 8 bases align to TRBD1. Germline V gene lookup returns CDR1 SGHNT and CDR2 YYREEE (reference sequence). V shed 4 bases and J 7 bases; nucleotides not matched to a gene: 9. The CDR3 totals 14 residues. CDR3: CASSPRTGKVEAFF. CDR3 in DNA: TGTGCCAGCAGCCCACGGACAGGGAAAGTTGAAGCTTTCTTT.

V and J are TRBV2 and TRBJ2-1; a weak D match, TRBD2 (5 bases). This CDR3 has 18 residues. Germline loops: CDR1 SNHLY, CDR2 FYNNEI. Trimming stripped 3 bases from V and 2 bases from J, with 20 bases between. The chain's CDR3 is CASSDARVRELTYNEQFF. CDR3 DNA: TGTGCCAGCAGTGACGCGCGGGTGAGAGAGCTAACCTACAATGAGCAGTTCTTC.

The chain employs TRBV19 and TRBJ2-7; 10 nucleotides agree with TRBD2. Trimming removed 4 bases from V and 3 bases from J; junction bases left unmatched: 15. The CDR3 sequence is 18 residues long. The germline V gene encodes CDR1 LNHDA and CDR2 SQIVND (reference sequence). This CDR3 is CASSRSGGAYLEFYEQYF. DNA of the CDR3: TGTGCCAGTAGTAGGAGCGGGGGGGCCTATTTGGAGTTCTACGAGCAGTACTTC.

The genes are TRBV6-4 and TRBJ1-1; perhaps TRBD1 as D (5 bases). Germline CDR1 is MRHNA and CDR2 is SNTAGT. The CDR3 runs 14 residues. V lost 2 bases and J 5 bases, leaving 12 bases between the germline ends. CDR3 sequence: CASSDTSKGTEAFF. The CDR3 DNA is TGTGCCAGCAGTGACACCTCAAAGGGGACTGAAGCTTTCTTT.

The genes are TRBV7-9 and TRBJ1-1; 7 nucleotides match TRBD1. Germline CDR1 SEHNR, CDR2 FQNEAQ (reference sequence). With V trimmed by 4 bases and J by 2 bases, 13 bases remained unmatched. The CDR3 has 17 amino acids. The CDR3 loop is CASSYLRPGTDNTEAFF. In nucleotides, the CDR3 is TGTGCCAGCAGCTACCTGCGTCCCGGGACAGACAACACTGAAGCTTTCTTT.

This chain uses TRBV12-2 with TRBJ1-6; the table calls TRBD1, which could not be checked here. TRBV12-2 is termed a pseudogene. The CDR3 is 17 residues long. The CDR3 sequence: CASRRLRTGGSGSPLHF. The CDR3, as DNA: TGTGCAAGTCGCCGCCTTAGAACAGGGGGCAGTGGTTCACCCCTCCACTTT.

The V gene is TRBV9, the J gene TRBJ2-1; 7 bases are a match to TRBD2. Germline assignment: CDR1 SGDLS and CDR2 YYNGEE. CDR3 length equals 16 residues. Trimming cost V 3 bases and J 3 bases; bases outside gene matches: 9. The CDR3 region has the DNA TGTGCCAGCAGCGATTCCCGGGCTAGCGGCTACAATGAGCAGTTCTTC. Translation: CASSDSRASGYNEQFF.

The rearrangement links TRBV29-1 to TRBJ2-1; tentatively, D is TRBD2 (5 bases). The CDR3 contains 10 residues. In germline, CDR1 is SQVTM, CDR2 ANQGSEA. The V gene lost 4 bases and the J gene lost 9 bases, with 7 bases spanning the gap. This chain's CDR3 is CSVVEVEQFF. CDR3 nucleotides: TGCAGCGTTGTGGAGGTTGAGCAGTTCTTC.

The J gene is TRBJ1-2, the V gene TRBV27; D is unclear. The CDR3 consists of 13 residues. The germline V gene has CDR1 MNHEY and CDR2 SMNVEV (reference sequence). V lost 5 bases to trimming and J lost 7 bases, with 14 bases between them. The CDR3 sequence: CASSLWPRGGYTF. As DNA, the CDR3 is TGTGCCAGCAGTCTCTGGCCTCGGGGTGGCTACACCTTC.

V usage is TRBV7-2 and J usage is TRBJ1-1, with 8 nucleotides matching TRBD1. The length of the CDR3 is 15 residues. Germline V lookup: CDR1 SGHTA, CDR2 FQGNSA. V was pared by 7 bases and J by 3 bases, with 10 bases of the junction left unmatched. CDR3 nucleotides: TGTGCCAGCATCCGGACAGGGTTTGGTTACACTGAAGCTTTCTTT. Protein sequence: CASIRTGFGYTEAFF. The whole variable domain, filled in from reference TRBV7-2 and TRBJ1-1, reads GAGVSQSPSNKVTEKGKDVELRCDPISGHTALYWYRQSLGQGLEFLIYFQGNSAPDKSGLPSDRFSAERTGGSVSTLTIQRTQQEDSAVYLCASIRTGFGYTEAFFGQGTRLTVV.

This rearrangement joins TRBV7-3 to TRBJ1-1; TRBD1 agrees at 7 bases. The V segment lost 5 bases and the J segment 5 bases; nucleotides outside the gene matches: 8. There are 14 residues in the CDR3. Germline V CDR1 and CDR2: SGHTA, FQGTGA. The CDR3 is CASSATGAGTEAFF. The CDR3 DNA is TGTGCCAGCAGCGCCACAGGGGCGGGAACTGAAGCTTTCTTT.

The chain couples TRBV7-2 to TRBJ1-1; no clear D gene. V was cut by 5 bases and J by 6 bases, with 13 bases left in between. In germline, CDR1 is SGHTA, CDR2 FQGNSA. The CDR3 extends over 13 amino acids. CDR3 residues: CASSRSEWAEAFF. The CDR3 DNA follows: TGTGCCAGCAGCCGGAGTGAATGGGCTGAAGCTTTCTTT.

The chain links TRBV9 to TRBJ2-3; weak D call: TRBD1 (6 bases). Trimming removed 3 bases at V and 1 base at J, with 15 bases between. In germline, CDR1 is SGDLS, CDR2 YYNGEE. The CDR3 length is 16 residues. CDR3 loop: CASSDPKAGGTDTQYF. For the CDR3, the DNA is TGTGCCAGCAGCGACCCAAAGGCAGGGGGCACAGATACGCAGTATTTT.